The clone carrying this T cell receptor beta chain was seen ten or more times. The data were obtained in a study of T cells in Graves' hyperthyroidism and ophthalmopathy. What was amplified from RNA transcripts were TCR beta CDR3 regions. HTBI primers drove first-round RT-PCR of the TCR CDR3. One entry per CDR3 protein results from TCRdb running MiXCR on the multiplex PCR reads. This sample has over 350,000 distinct CDR3 sequences, with approximately 15% found just once. The CDR3 has 15 residues. Germline CDR1 is SEHNR and CDR2 is FQNEAQ (reference sequence). V was pared by 4 bases and J by 2 bases, with 15 bases between.

The rearrangement uses TRBV7-9 and TRBJ2-7; tentative D call: TRBD2 (6 bases). The receptor was isolated from a man in his late teens or twenties with Graves' ophthalmopathy. Input material: blood. CDR3 sequence (DNA): TGTGCCAGCAGCTCCGGGAGCAGCAACACCTACGAGCAGTACTTC. Its protein is CASSSGSSNTYEQYF.